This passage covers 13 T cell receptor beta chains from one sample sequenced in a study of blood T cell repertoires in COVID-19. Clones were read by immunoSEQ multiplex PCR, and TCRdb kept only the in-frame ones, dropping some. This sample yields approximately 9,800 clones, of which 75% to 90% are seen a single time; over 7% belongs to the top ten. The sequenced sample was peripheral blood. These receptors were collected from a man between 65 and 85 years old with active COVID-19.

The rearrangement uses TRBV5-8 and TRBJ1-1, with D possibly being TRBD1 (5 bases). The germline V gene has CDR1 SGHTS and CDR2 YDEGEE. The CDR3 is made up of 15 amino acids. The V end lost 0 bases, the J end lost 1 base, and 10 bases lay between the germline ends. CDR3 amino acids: CASSLGARENTEAFF. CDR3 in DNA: TGTGCCAGCAGCTTGGGTGCCAGGGAGAACACTGAAGCTTTCTTT. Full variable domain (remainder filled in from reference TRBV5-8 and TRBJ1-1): EAGVTQSPTHLIKTRGQQATLRCSPISGHTSVYWYQQALGLGLQFLLWYDEGEERNRGNFPPRFSGRQFPNYSSELNVNALELEDSALYLCASSLGARENTEAFFGQGTRLTVV.

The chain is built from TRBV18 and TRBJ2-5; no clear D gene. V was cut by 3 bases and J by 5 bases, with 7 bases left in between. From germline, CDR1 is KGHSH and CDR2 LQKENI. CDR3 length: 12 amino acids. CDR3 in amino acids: CASSPGLETQYF. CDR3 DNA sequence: TGTGCCAGCTCACCCGGGTTGGAGACCCAGTACTTC.

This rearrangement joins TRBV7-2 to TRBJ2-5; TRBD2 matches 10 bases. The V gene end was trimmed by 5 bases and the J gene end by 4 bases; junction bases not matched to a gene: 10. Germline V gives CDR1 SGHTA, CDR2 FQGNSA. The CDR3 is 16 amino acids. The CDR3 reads CASSPAGAGGLETQYF. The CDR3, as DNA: TGTGCCAGCAGCCCGGCGGGAGCGGGAGGGTTAGAGACCCAGTACTTC.

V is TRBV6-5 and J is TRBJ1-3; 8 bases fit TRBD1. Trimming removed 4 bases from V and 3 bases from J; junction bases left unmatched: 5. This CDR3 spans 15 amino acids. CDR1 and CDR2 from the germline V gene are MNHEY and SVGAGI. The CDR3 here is CASSLDRENGNTIYF. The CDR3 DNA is TGTGCCAGCAGTTTGGACAGGGAAAATGGAAACACCATATATTTT.

CDR3 residues: CASSVGLQGNQPQHF. CDR3 coding DNA: TGTGCCAGCAGCGTAGGTTTACAGGGCAATCAGCCCCAGCATTTT. The chain recombines TRBV9 with TRBJ1-5, with a weak D call TRBD1 (5 bases). The ends were cut back, 0 bases at V and 2 bases at J, with 9 bases in the middle. The CDR3 runs to 15 residues. In germline, CDR1 is SGDLS, CDR2 YYNGEE.

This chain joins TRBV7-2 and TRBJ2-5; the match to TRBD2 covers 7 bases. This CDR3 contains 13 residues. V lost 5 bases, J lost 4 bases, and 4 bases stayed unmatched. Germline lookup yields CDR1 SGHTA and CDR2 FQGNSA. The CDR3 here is CASSQTSIETQYF. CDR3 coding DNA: TGTGCCAGCAGCCAGACTAGCATAGAGACCCAGTACTTC.

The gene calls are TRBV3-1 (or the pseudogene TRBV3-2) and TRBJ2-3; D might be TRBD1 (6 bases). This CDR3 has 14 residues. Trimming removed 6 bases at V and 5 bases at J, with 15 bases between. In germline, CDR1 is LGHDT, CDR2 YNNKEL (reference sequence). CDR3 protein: CASRPALGGDTQYF. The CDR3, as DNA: TGTGCCAGCAGGCCGGCGTTAGGGGGAGATACGCAGTATTTT.

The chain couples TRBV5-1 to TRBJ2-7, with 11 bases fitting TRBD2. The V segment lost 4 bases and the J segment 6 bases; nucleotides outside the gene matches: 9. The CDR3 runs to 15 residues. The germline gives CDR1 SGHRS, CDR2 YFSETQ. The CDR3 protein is CASSENTSGRGEQYF. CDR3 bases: TGCGCCAGCAGCGAAAACACTAGCGGGAGAGGCGAGCAGTACTTC. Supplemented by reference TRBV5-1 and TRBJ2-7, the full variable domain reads KAGVTQTPRYLIKTRGQQVTLSCSPISGHRSVSWYQQTPGQGLQFLFEYFSETQRNKGNFPGRFSGRQFSNSRSEMNVSTLELGDSALYLCASSENTSGRGEQYFGPGTRLTVT.

The CDR3 DNA is TGTGCCAGCAGCCAAGGTCGACAGGGGGCGCGGGAGCAGTACTTC. It encodes CASSQGRQGAREQYF. The gene calls are TRBV3-1 (or the pseudogene TRBV3-2) and TRBJ2-7, with TRBD1 identical over 10 bases. The V and J ends lost 1 base and 7 bases, in that order; junction bases with no gene match: 7. This CDR3 has 15 amino acids. CDR1 LGHDT and CDR2 YNNKEL come from the germline V gene (reference sequence).

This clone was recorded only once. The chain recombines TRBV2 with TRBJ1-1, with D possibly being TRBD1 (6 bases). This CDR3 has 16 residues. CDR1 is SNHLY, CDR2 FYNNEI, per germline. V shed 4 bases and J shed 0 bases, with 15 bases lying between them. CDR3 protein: CASSADRIPMNTEAFF. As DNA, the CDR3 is TGTGCCAGCAGTGCCGACAGGATACCCATGAACACTGAAGCTTTCTTT.

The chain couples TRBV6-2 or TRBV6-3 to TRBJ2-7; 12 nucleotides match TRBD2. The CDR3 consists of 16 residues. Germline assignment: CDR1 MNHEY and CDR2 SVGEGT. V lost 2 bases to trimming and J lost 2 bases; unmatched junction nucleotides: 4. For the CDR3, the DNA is TGTGCCAGCAGTTACCAGACTAGCGGGAGTCCCTACGAGCAGTACTTC. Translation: CASSYQTSGSPYEQYF.

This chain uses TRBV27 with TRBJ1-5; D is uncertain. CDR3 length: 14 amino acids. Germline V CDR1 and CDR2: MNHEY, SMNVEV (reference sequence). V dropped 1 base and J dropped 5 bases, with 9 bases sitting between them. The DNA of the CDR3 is TGTGCCAGCAGTTTATTTCGTTTCTATCAGCCCCAGCATTTT. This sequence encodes CASSLFRFYQPQHF.

CDR3 sequence (DNA): TGTGCCAGCAGTCAGGAAACTAGCGGGAGGGCCAACAATGAGCAGTTCTTC. Encoded protein: CASSQETSGRANNEQFF. The gene calls are TRBV6-4 and TRBJ2-1, with TRBD2 matching over 13 bases. The CDR3 runs to 17 residues. Per germline, CDR1 MRHNA and CDR2 SNTAGT. V dropped 5 bases and J dropped 5; count of bases not matched to a gene: 9.